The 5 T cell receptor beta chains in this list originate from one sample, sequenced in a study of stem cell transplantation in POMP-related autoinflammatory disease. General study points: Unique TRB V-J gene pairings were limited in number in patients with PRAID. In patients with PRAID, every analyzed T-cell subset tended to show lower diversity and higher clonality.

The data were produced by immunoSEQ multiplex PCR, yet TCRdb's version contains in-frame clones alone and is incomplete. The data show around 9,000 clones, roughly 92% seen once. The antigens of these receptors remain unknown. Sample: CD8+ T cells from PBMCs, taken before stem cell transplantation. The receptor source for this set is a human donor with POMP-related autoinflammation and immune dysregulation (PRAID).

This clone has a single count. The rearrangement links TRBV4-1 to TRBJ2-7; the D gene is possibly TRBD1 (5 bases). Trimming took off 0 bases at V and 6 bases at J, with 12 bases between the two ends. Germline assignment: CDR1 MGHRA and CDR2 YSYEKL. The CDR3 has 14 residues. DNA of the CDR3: TGCGCCAGCAGCCAAGATCCAGGGCACTTCGAGCAGTACTTC. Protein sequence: CASSQDPGHFEQYF.

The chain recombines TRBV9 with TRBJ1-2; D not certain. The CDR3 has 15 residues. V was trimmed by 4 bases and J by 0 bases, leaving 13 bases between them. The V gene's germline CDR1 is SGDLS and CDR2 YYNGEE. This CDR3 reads CASSSYSHPNYGYTF. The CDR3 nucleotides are TGTGCCAGCAGCTCATACAGTCATCCTAACTATGGCTACACCTTC.

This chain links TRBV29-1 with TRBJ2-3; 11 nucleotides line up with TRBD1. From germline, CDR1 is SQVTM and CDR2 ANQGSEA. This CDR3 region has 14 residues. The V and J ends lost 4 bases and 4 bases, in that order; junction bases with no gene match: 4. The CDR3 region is CSVGPGQGADTQYF. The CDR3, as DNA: TGCAGCGTTGGGCCGGGACAGGGGGCAGATACGCAGTATTTT.

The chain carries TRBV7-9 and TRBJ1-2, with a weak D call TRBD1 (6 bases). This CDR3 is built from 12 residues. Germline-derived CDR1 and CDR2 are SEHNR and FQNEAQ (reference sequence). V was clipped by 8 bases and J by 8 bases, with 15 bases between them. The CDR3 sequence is CASGSGTKGYTF. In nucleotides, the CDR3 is TGTGCCAGCGGCTCCGGGACAAAGGGCTACACCTTC.

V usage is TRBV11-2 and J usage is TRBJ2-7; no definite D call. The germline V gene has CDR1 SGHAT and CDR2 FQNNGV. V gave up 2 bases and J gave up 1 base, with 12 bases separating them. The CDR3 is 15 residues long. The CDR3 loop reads CASSLHGGNSYEQYF. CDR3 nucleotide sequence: TGTGCCAGCAGCTTACACGGTGGAAATTCCTACGAGCAGTACTTC.